A selection of T cell receptor beta chains follows, all from one sample in a study of cytomegalovirus exposure and HLA in healthy donors. TCRdb's copy holds only in-frame clones and misses some; the assay was immunoSEQ multiplex PCR. This table holds fewer than 200,000 clones, around 88% found once. The source material was PBMCs. These receptors were taken from a woman younger than 45 in good health and CMV-seronegative. Both conserved end residues are part of each CDR3. A D gene is named only where the DNA matches it firmly. Only some rows state a clone size, as once, few, many or a class for expanded clones.

j_gene,v_gene,d_gene,abundance,CDR3aa,CDR3nt
TRBJ2-2,TRBV7-2,-,-,CASSGGGVWTGELFF,TGTGCCAGCAGCGGAGGGGGGGTTTGGACCGGGGAGCTGTTTTTT
TRBJ2-3,TRBV7-9,TRBD1,-,CASSTTGRTDTQYF,TGTGCCAGCAGCACGACAGGGCGCACAGATACGCAGTATTTT
TRBJ2-7,TRBV9,TRBD1,-,CASSEGGRWDRGYEQYF,TGTGCCAGCAGCGAGGGGGGGCGTTGGGACAGGGGTTACGAGCAGTACTTC
TRBJ2-7,TRBV30,-,-,CAWEQGYEQYF,TGTGCCTGGGAACAGGGATACGAGCAGTACTTC
TRBJ1-5,TRBV11-2,-,-,CASSLGNRPRDQPQHF,TGTGCCAGCAGCTTAGGTAACAGGCCCAGGGATCAGCCCCAGCATTTT
TRBJ1-6,TRBV5-1,TRBD1,-,CASSPGQWVYSPLHF,TGCGCCAGCAGCCCGGGACAGTGGGTTTATTCACCCCTCCACTTT
TRBJ2-2,TRBV5-1,-,-,CASSPEGAGELFF,TGCGCCAGCAGCCCAGAAGGGGCCGGGGAGCTGTTTTTT
TRBJ2-1,TRBV29-1,TRBD2,-,CSTGLAGGNGQFF,TGCAGCACCGGACTAGCGGGAGGCAATGGGCAGTTCTTC
TRBJ2-1,TRBV27,TRBD2,-,CASSLSGGGDYNEQFF,TGTGCCAGCAGTTTATCGGGCGGGGGGGACTACAATGAGCAGTTCTTC
TRBJ2-7,TRBV28,-,-,CASRRGNYEQYF,TGTGCCAGCAGAAGAGGTAACTACGAGCAGTACTTC
TRBJ2-3,TRBV5-4,TRBD2,-,CASSLSSGRGDTQYF,TGTGCCAGCAGCTTGTCTAGCGGGAGGGGGGATACGCAGTATTTT
TRBJ1-3,TRBV2,-,-,CASEPTGTPGNTIYF,TGTGCCAGCGAGCCGACAGGTACACCTGGAAACACCATATATTTT
TRBJ2-1,TRBV18,-,-,CASSPGLGGEEQFF,TGTGCCAGCTCACCAGGACTAGGGGGTGAGGAGCAGTTCTTC
TRBJ2-4,TRBV18,TRBD2,-,CASSPSGAVAKNIQYF,TGTGCCAGCTCACCGAGCGGGGCGGTAGCCAAAAACATTCAGTACTTC
TRBJ1-2,TRBV11-3,-,-,CASSAGGVDGYTF,TGTGCCAGCAGCGCCGGGGGGGTTGATGGCTACACCTTC
TRBJ2-7,TRBV7-9,-,few,CASSPLFGGKGNYEQYF,TGTGCCAGCAGCCCCCTTTTCGGAGGAAAAGGTAACTACGAGCAGTACTTC
TRBJ1-6,TRBV7-2,-,-,CASSSQSRVSNSPLHF,TGTGCCAGCAGCTCACAATCCAGGGTCAGTAATTCACCCCTCCACTTT
TRBJ2-5,TRBV10-3,TRBD2,-,CATGTSGSKETQYF,TGTGCCACTGGGACTAGCGGGAGTAAAGAGACCCAGTACTTC
TRBJ2-5,TRBV5-4,TRBD2,-,CASGAQGLALQETQYF,TGTGCCAGTGGTGCCCAGGGACTAGCGTTACAAGAGACCCAGTACTTC
TRBJ2-7,TRBV4-1,TRBD2,-,CASRPTFPELAGSYEQYF,TGCGCCAGCAGACCGACCTTCCCTGAACTAGCGGGGTCGTACGAGCAGTACTTC
TRBJ1-1,TRBV29-1,TRBD1,-,CSVEGQGRGTEAFF,TGCAGCGTTGAGGGACAGGGACGGGGCACTGAAGCTTTCTTT
TRBJ2-7,TRBV10-3,TRBD2,-,CAISERGDYEQYF,TGTGCCATCAGTGAACGGGGGGACTACGAGCAGTACTTC
TRBJ1-2,TRBV7-2,-,-,CASSLEPGSNYGYTF,TGTGCCAGCAGCTTAGAACCAGGGTCTAACTATGGCTACACCTTC
TRBJ2-7,TRBV6-1,TRBD1,-,CASRRRGQVSYEQYF,TGTGCCAGCAGACGCCGGGGACAGGTCTCCTACGAGCAGTACTTC
TRBJ2-7,TRBV2,TRBD1,-,CASSDRGPPYEQYF,TGTGCCAGCTCCGACAGGGGGCCCCCCTACGAGCAGTACTTC
TRBJ2-7,TRBV2,-,-,CASCLGPPMAKQYF,TGTGCCAGCTGCCTAGGCCCCCCGATGGCCAAGCAGTACTTC
TRBJ2-5,TRBV6-1,TRBD2,-,CASSPLTSGVETQYF,TGTGCCAGCAGCCCCTTGACTAGCGGGGTGGAGACCCAGTACTTC
TRBJ2-7,TRBV27,-,once,CASSHSYEQYF,TGTGCCAGCAGTCACTCCTACGAGCAGTACTTC
TRBJ2-1,TRBV9,TRBD2,once,CASSRTSGSSWTYNEQFF,TGTGCCAGCAGCAGGACTAGCGGGAGCTCGTGGACCTACAATGAGCAGTTCTTC
TRBJ2-7,TRBV6-1,-,-,CASTQGWGSYEQYF,TGTGCCAGCACTCAGGGGTGGGGCTCCTACGAGCAGTACTTC
TRBJ2-2,TRBV11-3,TRBD1,-,CASSSDRVGELFF,TGTGCCAGCAGCTCGGACAGGGTCGGGGAGCTGTTTTTT
TRBJ1-4,TRBV5-1,-,-,CASSLIPQGVDEKLFF,TGCGCCAGCAGCCTAATCCCACAGGGAGTTGATGAAAAACTGTTTTTT
TRBJ2-3,TRBV21-1,-,-,CASSNPGTSTDTQYF,TGTGCCAGCAGCAATCCGGGGACTAGCACAGATACGCAGTATTTT
TRBJ2-7,TRBV10-3,-,-,CAISETEKYEQYF,TGTGCCATCAGTGAAACAGAGAAGTACGAGCAGTACTTC
TRBJ2-6,TRBV5-1,-,-,CASSLAETGANVLTF,TGCGCCAGCAGCTTGGCCGAGACTGGGGCCAACGTCCTGACTTTC
TRBJ2-7,TRBV5-6,-,-,CASSSTFGVAYEQYF,TGTGCCAGCAGCTCGACGTTCGGGGTCGCCTACGAGCAGTACTTC
TRBJ2-3,TRBV10-1,TRBD2,-,CASSEQRGGPDTQYF,TGCGCCAGCAGTGAACAGCGGGGGGGCCCAGATACGCAGTATTTT
TRBJ1-5,TRBV7-2,TRBD1,few,CASSLTGLNQPQHF,TGTGCCAGCAGCTTGACAGGGCTGAATCAGCCCCAGCATTTT
TRBJ2-3,TRBV6-1,TRBD2,-,CASRGGTSGSDTQYF,TGTGCCAGCAGGGGCGGGACTAGCGGCTCGGATACGCAGTATTTT
TRBJ1-1,TRBV18,TRBD1,-,CASSLGQGADTEAFF,TGTGCCAGCTCACTTGGACAGGGGGCAGACACTGAAGCTTTCTTT
TRBJ2-1,TRBV30,TRBD2,-,CAWSDGRMNEQFF,TGTGCCTGGTCGGACGGGAGGATGAATGAGCAGTTCTTC